Listed below are T cell receptor beta chains from one sample, sequenced in a study of T cells after yellow fever vaccination. TCRdb ran MiXCR on the 5' RACE reads and lists one entry per CDR3 protein. Among 100,000 or so distinct CDR3 sequences listed, almost 9% were seen once. The source was CD8+ T cells not binding an NS4B(214-222) dextramer, sorted from PBMCs, collected approximately 15 days after the first yellow fever vaccination. Receptor source: a man aged 18 to 30 who received the YFV17D yellow fever vaccine. Both conserved end residues are part of each CDR3. The order of the fields is J gene, V gene, D gene, clone size, CDR3 protein, CDR3 DNA. The D gene is left open where the match is weak. Where a row states a size, it is once, few, many or the class of an expanded clone; other rows omit it.

>TRBJ2-3|TRBV29-1|TRBD2|few
CTLCQRGAQGTQYF
TGCACCCTGTGCCAGCGGGGGGCACAGGGTACGCAGTATTTT
>TRBJ2-7|TRBV2|NA|NA
CASSGFDATGNYEQYF
TGTGCCAGCAGTGGGTTCGACGCGACAGGCAACTACGAGCAGTACTTC
>TRBJ2-1|TRBV7-9|NA|few
CASSLALGFDEQFF
TGTGCCAGCAGCTTAGCTCTGGGGTTTGATGAGCAGTTCTTC
>TRBJ2-3|TRBV6-5|TRBD2|few
CASRLAGGPGTDTQYF
TGTGCCAGCAGGTTAGCGGGGGGGCCTGGCACAGATACGCAGTATTTT
>TRBJ2-7|TRBV5-5|NA|NA
CASSPGDF
TGTGCCAGCAGCCCGGGCGATTTC
>TRBJ2-2|TRBV25-1|NA|few
CASSELGGTGELFF
TGTGCCAGCAGTGAATTGGGCGGAACCGGGGAGCTGTTTTTT
>TRBJ2-5|TRBV9|NA|NA
CASSVAEGWGETQYF
TGTGCCAGCAGCGTAGCCGAGGGTTGGGGAGAGACCCAGTACTTC
>TRBJ2-3|TRBV21-1|NA|NA
CASSKPKRDRSTDTQYF
TGTGCCAGCAGCAAACCGAAAAGGGACAGGAGCACAGATACGCAGTATTTT
>TRBJ2-3|TRBV10-3|NA|many
CAIGGADSGTDTQYF
TGTGCCATCGGTGGAGCGGACTCCGGGACAGATACGCAGTATTTT
>TRBJ2-2|TRBV12-3/TRBV12-4|NA|many
CASTHNTGELFF
TGTGCCAGCACCCACAACACCGGGGAGCTGTTTTTT
>TRBJ1-2|TRBV15|NA|few
CATSRDSPGDGYTF
TGTGCCACCAGCAGAGATTCGCCAGGGGACGGCTACACCTTC
>TRBJ2-5|TRBV6-5|NA|NA
CASSYSVGQETQYF
TGTGCCAGCAGTTACTCGGTCGGGCAAGAGACCCAGTACTTC
>TRBJ2-6|TRBV7-2|NA|NA
CASSLERVSGANVLTF
TGTGCCAGCAGCTTAGAGAGGGTCTCTGGGGCCAACGTCCTGACTTTC
>TRBJ2-2|TRBV5-4|NA|few
CASSPTTGELFF
TGTGCCAGCAGCCCGACCACCGGGGAGCTGTTTTTT
>TRBJ2-2|TRBV29-1|NA|few
CSVGTGAGELFF
TGCAGCGTTGGCACGGGGGCCGGGGAGCTGTTTTTT
>TRBJ1-6|TRBV6-2/TRBV6-3|NA|few
CASRTGTIGSPLHF
TGTGCCAGCAGAACCGGGACAATTGGGTCACCCCTCCACTTT
>TRBJ1-1|TRBV27|NA|few
CASSLWGPTEAFF
TGTGCCAGCAGTTTATGGGGGCCCACTGAAGCTTTCTTT
>TRBJ2-1|TRBV27|TRBD1|many
CASSLGQGGNEQFF
TGTGCCAGCAGCCTGGGACAGGGGGGCAATGAGCAGTTCTTC
>TRBJ2-1|TRBV29-1|NA|few
CSVETGESYNEQFF
TGCAGCGTTGAAACGGGGGAATCCTACAATGAGCAGTTCTTC
>TRBJ2-1|TRBV7-8|NA|many
CASSASNEQFF
TGTGCCAGCAGCGCCTCAAATGAGCAGTTCTTC
>TRBJ2-2|TRBV7-3|NA|few
CASSLERGGTGELFF
TGTGCCAGCAGCTTGGAAAGGGGTGGTACCGGGGAGCTGTTTTTT
>TRBJ2-3|TRBV6-5|NA|many
CASSYDHNTQYF
TGTGCCAGCAGTTACGATCATAATACGCAGTATTTT
>TRBJ2-2|TRBV7-9|NA|few
CASSRPGQAGELFF
TGTGCCAGCAGTCGACCGGGCCAAGCCGGGGAGCTGTTTTTT
>TRBJ2-3|TRBV5-1|NA|many
CASSSTYTRPRADTQYF
TGCGCCAGCAGCTCGACGTATACCCGACCCCGGGCAGATACGCAGTATTTT
>TRBJ2-3|TRBV3-1|NA|many
CASSQVHNTQYF
TGTGCCAGCAGCCAAGTTCACAATACGCAGTATTTT
>TRBJ1-2|TRBV7-8|NA|NA
CASSTGLNSGYGYTF
TGTGCCAGCAGCACAGGACTCAACTCGGGCTATGGCTACACCTTC
>TRBJ2-7|TRBV4-1|TRBD1|NA
CASSLRTGGSNEQYF
TGCGCCAGCAGCCTCCGGACAGGGGGCTCGAACGAGCAGTACTTC
>TRBJ1-1|TRBV7-9|NA|few
CASSPDGMNTEAFF
TGTGCCAGCAGCCCGGACGGTATGAACACTGAAGCTTTCTTT
>TRBJ2-7|TRBV7-2|TRBD2|many
CASSQGTSGSSYEQYF
TGTGCCAGCAGCCAAGGGACTAGCGGGAGCTCCTACGAGCAGTACTTC
>TRBJ1-2|TRBV3-1|NA|few
CASSQGWAMLIGYTF
TGTGCCAGCAGCCAAGGTTGGGCTATGTTAATTGGCTACACCTTC
>TRBJ2-4|TRBV4-1|NA|NA
CASSPRWVAKNIQYF
TGCGCCAGCAGCCCCCGGTGGGTAGCCAAAAACATTCAGTACTTC
>TRBJ1-1|TRBV7-9|NA|few
CASSFPINTEAFF
TGTGCCAGCAGCTTCCCCATAAACACTGAAGCTTTCTTT
>TRBJ1-2|TRBV19|NA|NA
CASSMATGSYGYTF
TGTGCCAGTAGTATGGCAACGGGATCCTATGGCTACACCTTC
>TRBJ1-3|TRBV4-1|NA|few
CASSRISGNTIYF
TGCGCCAGCAGTCGCATCTCTGGAAACACCATATATTTT
>TRBJ2-5|TRBV27|TRBD2|NA
CASSPGLMKTQYF
TGTGCCAGCAGCCCGGGACTAATGAAGACCCAGTACTTC
>TRBJ2-1|TRBV6-5|TRBD1|few
CASSNRGDNEQFF
TGTGCCAGCAGTAACAGGGGGGACAATGAGCAGTTCTTC
>TRBJ1-3|TRBV4-1|NA|NA
CASSQDGVPGTGNTIYF
TGCGCCAGCAGCCAAGATGGGGTCCCTGGGACTGGAAACACCATATATTTT
>TRBJ2-1|TRBV7-9|TRBD1|NA
CASSSGTALFNEQFF
TGTGCCAGCAGCTCCGGGACAGCCCTTTTCAATGAGCAGTTCTTC
>TRBJ1-3|TRBV24-1|NA|few
CATSDPRGANTIYF
TGTGCCACCAGTGATCCCAGGGGCGCAAACACCATATATTTT
>TRBJ2-1|TRBV20-1|NA|NA
CSASINEQFF
TGCAGTGCTAGTATCAATGAGCAGTTCTTC
>TRBJ2-3|TRBV27|NA|NA
CASSIDTGADTQYF
TGTGCCAGCAGTATAGACACTGGGGCAGATACGCAGTATTTT
>TRBJ2-5|TRBV4-1|NA|few
CASSQGSGGGETQYF
TGCGCCAGCAGCCAAGGCTCAGGGGGGGGAGAGACCCAGTACTTC
>TRBJ2-7|TRBV18|NA|many
CASSPRRFAYEQYF
TGTGCCAGCTCACCTCGCCGCTTTGCCTACGAGCAGTACTTC
>TRBJ2-7|TRBV4-1|NA|few
CASSQEGDGSSYEQYF
TGCGCCAGCAGCCAAGAGGGAGACGGAAGCTCCTACGAGCAGTACTTC
>TRBJ1-2|TRBV4-3|NA|many
CASSPSRSPGVVYGYTF
TGCGCCAGCAGCCCTAGCAGGTCGCCTGGTGTGGTCTATGGCTACACCTTC
>TRBJ2-7|TRBV11-2|NA|NA
CASSPQWKDEQYF
TGTGCCAGCAGCCCGCAATGGAAGGACGAGCAGTACTTC
>TRBJ1-6|TRBV10-3|NA|many
CAISERGSNSPLHF
TGTGCCATCAGTGAGCGGGGGAGCAATTCACCCCTCCACTTT
>TRBJ2-1|TRBV29-1|NA|few
CSVEAKQGVFSYNEQFF
TGCAGCGTTGAAGCCAAGCAGGGTGTCTTCTCCTACAATGAGCAGTTCTTC
>TRBJ1-1|TRBV7-2|TRBD1|NA
CASSLSWDRGGTEAFF
TGTGCCAGCAGCTTAAGTTGGGACAGGGGTGGGACTGAAGCTTTCTTT
>TRBJ1-2|TRBV12-3/TRBV12-4|NA|few
CASSPGGGSFYGYTF
TGTGCCAGCAGCCCCGGGGGGGGGAGTTTTTATGGCTACACCTTC
>TRBJ2-1|TRBV20-1|TRBD2|NA
CSAQDGTSGGHQFF
TGCAGTGCTCAAGATGGGACTAGCGGGGGACACCAGTTCTTC
>TRBJ2-7|TRBV4-1|NA|NA
CASSHFGPQSYEQYF
TGCGCCAGCAGCCACTTCGGACCGCAAAGCTACGAGCAGTACTTC
>TRBJ2-5|TRBV3-1|NA|few
CASSRRLGGETQYF
TGTGCCAGCAGCCGTCGACTAGGAGGAGAGACCCAGTACTTC
>TRBJ1-5|TRBV5-5|NA|NA
CASSWDGSNQPQHF
TGTGCCAGCAGCTGGGACGGTAGCAATCAGCCCCAGCATTTT
>TRBJ2-1|TRBV12-3/TRBV12-4|NA|few
CASLTGVSGEYQFF
TGTGCCAGCCTCACAGGAGTAAGCGGCGAGTACCAGTTCTTC
>TRBJ1-5|TRBV6-2/TRBV6-3|NA|NA
CASSHVRTYASNQPQHF
TGTGCCAGCAGTCATGTCCGGACATACGCTAGCAATCAGCCCCAGCATTTT